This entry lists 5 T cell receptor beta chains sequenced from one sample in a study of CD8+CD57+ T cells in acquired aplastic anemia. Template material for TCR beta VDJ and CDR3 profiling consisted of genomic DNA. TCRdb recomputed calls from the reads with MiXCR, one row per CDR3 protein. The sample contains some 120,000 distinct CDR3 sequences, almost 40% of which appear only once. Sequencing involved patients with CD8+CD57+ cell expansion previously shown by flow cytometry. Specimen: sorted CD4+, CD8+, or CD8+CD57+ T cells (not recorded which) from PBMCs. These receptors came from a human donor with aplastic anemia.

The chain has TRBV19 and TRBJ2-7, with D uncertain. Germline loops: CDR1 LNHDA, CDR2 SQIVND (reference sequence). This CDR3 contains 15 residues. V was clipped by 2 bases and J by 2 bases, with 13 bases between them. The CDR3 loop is CASSIRVGSTYEQYF. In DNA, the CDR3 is TGTGCCAGTAGTATACGGGTAGGGTCCACCTACGAGCAGTACTTC.

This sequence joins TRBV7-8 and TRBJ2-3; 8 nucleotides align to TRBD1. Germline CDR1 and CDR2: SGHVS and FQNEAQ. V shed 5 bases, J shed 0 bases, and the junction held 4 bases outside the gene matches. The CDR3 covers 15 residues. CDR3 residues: CASSERTGSTDTQYF. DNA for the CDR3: TGTGCCAGCAGCGAGCGGACAGGGAGCACAGATACGCAGTATTTT.

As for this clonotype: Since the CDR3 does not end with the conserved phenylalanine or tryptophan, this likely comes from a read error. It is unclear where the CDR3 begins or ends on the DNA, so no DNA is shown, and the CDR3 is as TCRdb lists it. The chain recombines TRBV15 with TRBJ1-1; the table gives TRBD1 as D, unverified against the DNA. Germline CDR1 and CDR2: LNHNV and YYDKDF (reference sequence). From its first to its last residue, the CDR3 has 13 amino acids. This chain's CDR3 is CATSRGNRGPELS.

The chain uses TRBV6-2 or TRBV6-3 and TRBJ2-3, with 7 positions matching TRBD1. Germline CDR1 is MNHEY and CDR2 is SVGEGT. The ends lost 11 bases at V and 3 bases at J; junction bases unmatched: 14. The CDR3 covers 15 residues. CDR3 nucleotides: TGTGCCTCGAGACGAGGGGGCCCCGGGACAGATACGCAGTATTTT. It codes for CASRRGGPGTDTQYF.

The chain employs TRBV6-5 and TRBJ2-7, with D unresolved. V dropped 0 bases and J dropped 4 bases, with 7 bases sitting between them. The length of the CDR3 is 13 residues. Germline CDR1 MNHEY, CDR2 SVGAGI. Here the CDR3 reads CASSYSRQYEQYV. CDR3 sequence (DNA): TGTGCCAGCAGTTACTCGAGACAATACGAGCAGTACGTC.